This record covers a single TCR beta chain. Clones were sequenced by immunoSEQ multiplex PCR, and TCRdb holds only the in-frame ones, with some missing. This sample has 140,000 or so clones, with about 94% found just once. This specimen belongs to a study of T cell responses to AZD1222 COVID-19 vaccine. The CDR3 totals 13 residues. Germline lookup yields CDR1 SGHDN and CDR2 FVKESK. V lost 2 bases, J lost 7 bases, and 9 bases lay in between. This TCR derives from an adult who received the AZD1222 COVID-19 vaccine. V usage is TRBV14 and J usage is TRBJ1-5; D gene ambiguous. Sequenced here: peripheral blood, sampled 28 days after the second AZD1222 dose. In nucleotides, the CDR3 is TGTGCCAGCAGCCAAAGTCTCGGGCAGCCCCAGCATTTT. It is translated as CASSQSLGQPQHF.